Reported below is one T cell receptor beta chain. Antigen unknown. TCRdb re-called the 5' RACE reads through MiXCR, storing one row per CDR3 protein. The table has some 600,000 distinct CDR3 sequences, about 18% seen once. These data belong to a study of T-cell memory formation after mild COVID-19. The study, taken as a whole, reports: CD4+ clones that contracted lay mainly in CM and EM; CD8+ ones lay in EMRA.

Unmatched junction bases numbered 10, after V lost 6 bases and J lost 11 bases. This CDR3 comprises 15 residues. Germline V lookup: CDR1 MNHNS, CDR2 SASEGT. The sequencing input was PBMCs or a T cell subset sorted from them (not recorded which). The chain joins TRBV6-1 to TRBJ2-1; 13 nucleotides align to TRBD2. This sequence was found in an adult woman who had mild COVID-19 (a few samples of this study predate the infection). Cell type and time point are not known. The CDR3 sequence: CASSPRTSGSVQQFF. The CDR3 coding sequence is TGTGCCAGCAGCCCAAGGACTAGCGGGAGTGTTCAGCAGTTCTTC.